This T cell receptor (beta chain) was observed in a study of spatial heterogeneity in lung cancer (dated by TCRdb to about 2019). At the level of the whole study: Beta-chain transcripts were consistently detected in greater numbers than alpha-chain transcripts, which likely reflects a higher abundance of beta-chain transcripts. In the raw uncorrected reads, each unique combination of TCR and UMI appeared more than ten times on average. In non-small cell lung cancer, the study made a quantitative comparison of TCR alpha and beta repertoires among multiple tumor regions, matched nontumor lung and blood. Nonsynonymous mutation counts, determined by whole-exome sequencing of tumor tissue, were related to features of the TCR repertoire. At surgery, both alpha and beta chains were TCR-sequenced in roughly 200 tumor regions, approximately 64 matched nontumor lung samples and a few dozen PBMC samples. Overall study outcomes, separate from this receptor: Additional single-cell paired TCR alpha and beta sequencing was considered necessary to confirm, at a functional level, the hypothesis that regional TCRs recognize regional mutations. Ubiquitous expanded tumor TCRs showed up in blood more often at tumor resection than at routine follow-up.

This clonotype has a handful of counts. Its antigen remains unidentified. Base qualities are not at hand, and no much larger clone is one base apart. The CDR3 covers 15 residues, taking in both the cysteine and the phenylalanine. The retained sequence is limited to the CDR3, 45 bases, with the frame set at the first base. According to the germline V gene, CDR1 reads SGDLS and CDR2 reads YYNGEE. Cut back by 2 bases and 9 bases, the V and J ends lie 18 bases apart. The sample's time point label, in plain terms: sample taken at primary tumor resection. For TCR sequencing, whole RNA was extracted from tumor and nontumor lung tissue, or from cryopreserved PBMC samples, and no cell sorting was done. Donors were around 69 patients with early-stage, untreated non-small cell lung cancer from the lung TRACERx cohort. Only patients with enough RNA available from two or more tumor regions were chosen for TCR sequencing.

Libraries came from 5' RACE. The instrument was a NextSeq 500. To allow correction of PCR and sequencing errors, the TCR library protocol tagged every TCR cDNA molecule with a unique molecular identifier. The original pipeline was this. TCR identification, UMI-based error correction and CDR3 extraction were performed with Decombinator tools. TCRs above a frequency of 2 per 1,000, corresponding to the top 1% of the tumor frequency distribution, were defined as expanded. Each repertoire was subsampled 100 times to 5,000 TCRs, after which Renyi diversity was computed with the R vegan package. CDR3 similarity networks were built from amino acid triplet string-kernel similarity, with CDR3s being connected when pairwise similarity was above 0.82. TCRdb handled the public reads itself, with Q25 trimming in fastp and clone calling in MiXCR, and kept productive beta chains. Each CDR3 protein gets just one entry, which takes the most common genes and DNA from the rows behind it. The V and J calls here are based on TCRdb, not the publication. This sample comprises around 3,900 distinct CDR3 sequences, around 16% of them detected only once. The ten largest clones take up approximately 65% of the sample.

The material sequenced was PBMCs, taken at surgery. The sequence came from a male donor with early-stage non-small cell lung cancer. The chain joins TRBV9 to TRBJ2-1, with TRBD2 perhaps the D gene, on 6 matching bases. The encoded CDR3 is CASSVAGTNGGEQFF. At the DNA level, the sequence is TGTGCCAGCAGCGTCGCAGGAACGAACGGGGGTGAGCAGTTCTTC.